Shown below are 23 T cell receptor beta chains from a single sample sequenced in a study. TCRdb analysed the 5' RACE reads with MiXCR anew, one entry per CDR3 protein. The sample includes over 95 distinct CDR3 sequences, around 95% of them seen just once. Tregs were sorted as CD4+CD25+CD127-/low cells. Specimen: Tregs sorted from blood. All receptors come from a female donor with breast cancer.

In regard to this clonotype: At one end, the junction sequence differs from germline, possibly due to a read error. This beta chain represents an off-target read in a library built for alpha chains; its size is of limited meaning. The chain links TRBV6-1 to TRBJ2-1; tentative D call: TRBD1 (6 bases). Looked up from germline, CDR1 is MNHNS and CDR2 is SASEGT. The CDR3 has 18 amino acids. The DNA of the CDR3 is TGTGCCAGCAGGGAAGTGTTAGCGACCAGGGGCTCCTACAATGAGCAGTTCTTC. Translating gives CASREVLATRGSYNEQFF.

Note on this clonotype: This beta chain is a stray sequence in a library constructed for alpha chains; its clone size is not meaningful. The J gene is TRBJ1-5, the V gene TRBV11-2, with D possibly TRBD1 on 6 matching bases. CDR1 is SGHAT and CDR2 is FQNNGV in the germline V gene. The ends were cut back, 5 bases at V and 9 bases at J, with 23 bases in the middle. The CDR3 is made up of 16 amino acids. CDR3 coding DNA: TGTGCCAGCAGCCACAGCCAAGGGGGGGGCCGGGGGCCCCAGCATTTT. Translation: CASSHSQGGGRGPQHF.

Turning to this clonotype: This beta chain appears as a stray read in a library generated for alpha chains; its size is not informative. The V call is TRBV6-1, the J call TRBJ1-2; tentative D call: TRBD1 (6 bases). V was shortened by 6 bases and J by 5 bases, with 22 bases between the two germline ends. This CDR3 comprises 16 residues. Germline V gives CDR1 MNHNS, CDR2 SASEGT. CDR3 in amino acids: CASSLMGASEGYGYTF. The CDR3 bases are TGTGCCAGCAGCCTCATGGGGGCTTCGGAAGGGTATGGCTACACCTTC.

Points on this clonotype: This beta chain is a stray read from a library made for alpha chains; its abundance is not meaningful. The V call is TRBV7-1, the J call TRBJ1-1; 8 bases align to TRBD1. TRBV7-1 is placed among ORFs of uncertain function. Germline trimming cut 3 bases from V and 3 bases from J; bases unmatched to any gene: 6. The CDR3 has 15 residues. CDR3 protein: CASSSPGQAYTEAFF. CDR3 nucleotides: TGTGCCAGCAGCTCCCCGGGACAGGCGTACACTGAAGCTTTCTTT.

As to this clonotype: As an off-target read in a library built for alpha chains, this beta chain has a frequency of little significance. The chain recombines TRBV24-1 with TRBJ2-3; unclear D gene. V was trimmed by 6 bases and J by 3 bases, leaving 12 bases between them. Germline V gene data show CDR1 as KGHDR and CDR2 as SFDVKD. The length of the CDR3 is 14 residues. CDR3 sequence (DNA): TGTGCCACCAGTTCAGGACGAACGACAGATACGCAGTATTTT. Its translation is CATSSGRTTDTQYF.

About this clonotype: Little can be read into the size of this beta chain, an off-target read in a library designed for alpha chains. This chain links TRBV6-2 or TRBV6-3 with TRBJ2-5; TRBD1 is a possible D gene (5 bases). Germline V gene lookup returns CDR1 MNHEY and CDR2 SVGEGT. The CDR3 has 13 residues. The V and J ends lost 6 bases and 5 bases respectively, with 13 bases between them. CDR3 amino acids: CASSHVGRETQYF. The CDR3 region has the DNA TGTGCCAGCAGCCACGTGGGGCGGGAGACCCAGTACTTC.

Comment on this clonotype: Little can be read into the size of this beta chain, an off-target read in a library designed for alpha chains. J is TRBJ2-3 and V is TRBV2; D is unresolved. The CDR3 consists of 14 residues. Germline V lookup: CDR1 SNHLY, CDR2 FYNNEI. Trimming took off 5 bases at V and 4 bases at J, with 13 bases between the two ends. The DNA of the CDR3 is TGTGCCAGCAGTCAAAGCCGACCATCAGATACGCAGTATTTT. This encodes CASSQSRPSDTQYF.

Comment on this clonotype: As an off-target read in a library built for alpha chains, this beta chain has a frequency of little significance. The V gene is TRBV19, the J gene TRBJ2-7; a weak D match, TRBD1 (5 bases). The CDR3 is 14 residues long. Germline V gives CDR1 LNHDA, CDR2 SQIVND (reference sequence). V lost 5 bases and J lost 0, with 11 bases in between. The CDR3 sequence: CASSQTGSSYEQYF. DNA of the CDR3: TGTGCCAGTAGTCAAACAGGTTCCTCCTACGAGCAGTACTTC.

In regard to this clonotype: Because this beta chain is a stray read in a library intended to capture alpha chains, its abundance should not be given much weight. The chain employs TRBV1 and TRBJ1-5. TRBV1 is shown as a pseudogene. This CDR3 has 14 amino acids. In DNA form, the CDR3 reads TGCACCAGCAGTCCAGGGCATTTTGATCAGCCCCAGCATTTT. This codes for CTSSPGHFDQPQHF.

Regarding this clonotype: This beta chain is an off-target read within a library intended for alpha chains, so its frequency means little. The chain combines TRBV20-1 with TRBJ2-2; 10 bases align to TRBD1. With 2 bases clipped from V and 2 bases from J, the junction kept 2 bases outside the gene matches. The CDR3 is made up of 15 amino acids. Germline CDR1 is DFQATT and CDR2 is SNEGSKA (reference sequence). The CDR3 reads CSARRDRGNTGELFF. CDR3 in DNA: TGCAGTGCTAGAAGGGACAGGGGAAACACCGGGGAGCTGTTTTTT.

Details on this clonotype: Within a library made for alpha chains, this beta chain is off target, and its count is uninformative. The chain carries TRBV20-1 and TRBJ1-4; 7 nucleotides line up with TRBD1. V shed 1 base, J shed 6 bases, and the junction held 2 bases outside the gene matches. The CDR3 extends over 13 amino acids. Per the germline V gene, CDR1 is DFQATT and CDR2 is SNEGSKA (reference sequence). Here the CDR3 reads CSARGGGDEKLFF. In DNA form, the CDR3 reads TGCAGTGCTAGAGGAGGGGGCGATGAAAAACTGTTTTTT.

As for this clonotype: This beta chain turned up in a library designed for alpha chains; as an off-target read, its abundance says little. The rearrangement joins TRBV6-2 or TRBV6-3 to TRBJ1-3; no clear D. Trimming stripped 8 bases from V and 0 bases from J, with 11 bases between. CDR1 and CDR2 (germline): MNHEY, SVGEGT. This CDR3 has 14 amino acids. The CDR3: CASARANSGNTIYF. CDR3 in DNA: TGTGCCAGCGCCCGGGCCAACTCTGGAAACACCATATATTTT.

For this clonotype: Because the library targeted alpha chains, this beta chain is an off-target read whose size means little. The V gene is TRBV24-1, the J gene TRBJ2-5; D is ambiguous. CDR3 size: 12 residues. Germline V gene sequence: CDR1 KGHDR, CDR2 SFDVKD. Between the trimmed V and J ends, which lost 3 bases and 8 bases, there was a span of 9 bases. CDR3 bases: TGTGCCACCAGTGATCAATGGGGAACCCAGTACTTC. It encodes CATSDQWGTQYF.

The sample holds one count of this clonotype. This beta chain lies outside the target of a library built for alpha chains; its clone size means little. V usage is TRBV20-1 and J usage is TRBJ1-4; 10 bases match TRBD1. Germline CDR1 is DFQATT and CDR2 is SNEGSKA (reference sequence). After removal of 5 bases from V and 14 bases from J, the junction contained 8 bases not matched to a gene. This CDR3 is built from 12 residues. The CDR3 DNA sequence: TGCAGTGCTGGGAGGGACAGGGGACGGCTGTTTTTT. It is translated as CSAGRDRGRLFF.

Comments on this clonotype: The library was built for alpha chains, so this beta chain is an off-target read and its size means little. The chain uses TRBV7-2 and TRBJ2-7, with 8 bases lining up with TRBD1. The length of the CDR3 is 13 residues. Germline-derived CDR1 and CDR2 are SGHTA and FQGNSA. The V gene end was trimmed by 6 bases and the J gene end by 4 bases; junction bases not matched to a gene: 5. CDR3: CASSSNRGYEQYF. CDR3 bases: TGTGCCAGCAGTTCCAACAGGGGGTACGAGCAGTACTTC. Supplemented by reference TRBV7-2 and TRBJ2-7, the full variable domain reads GAGVSQSPSNKVTEKGKDVELRCDPISGHTALYWYRQSLGQGLEFLIYFQGNSAPDKSGLPSDRFSAERTGGSVSTLTIQRTQQEDSAVYLCASSSNRGYEQYFGPGTRLTVT.

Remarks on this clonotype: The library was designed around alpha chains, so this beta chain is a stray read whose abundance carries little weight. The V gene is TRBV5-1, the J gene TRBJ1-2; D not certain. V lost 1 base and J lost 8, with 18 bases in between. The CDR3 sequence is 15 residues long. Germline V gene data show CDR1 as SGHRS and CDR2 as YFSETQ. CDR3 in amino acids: CASSLFSYAPGGYTF. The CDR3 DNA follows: TGCGCCAGCAGCTTGTTTAGTTACGCACCTGGCGGCTACACCTTC.

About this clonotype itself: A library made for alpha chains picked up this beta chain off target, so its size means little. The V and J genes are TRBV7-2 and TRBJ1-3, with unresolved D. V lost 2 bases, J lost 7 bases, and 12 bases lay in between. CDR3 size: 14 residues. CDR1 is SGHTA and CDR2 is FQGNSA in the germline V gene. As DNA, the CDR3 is TGTGCCAGCAGCTTAACCGCCGCTGCCAACACCATATATTTT. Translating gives CASSLTAAANTIYF.

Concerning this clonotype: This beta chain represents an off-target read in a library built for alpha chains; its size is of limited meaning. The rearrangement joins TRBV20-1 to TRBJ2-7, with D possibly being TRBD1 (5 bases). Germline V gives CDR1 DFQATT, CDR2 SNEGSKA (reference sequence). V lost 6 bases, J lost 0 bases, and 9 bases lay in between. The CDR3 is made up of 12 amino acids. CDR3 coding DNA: TGCAGTGCCATTGGGGCCTCCTACGAGCAGTACTTC. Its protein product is CSAIGASYEQYF.

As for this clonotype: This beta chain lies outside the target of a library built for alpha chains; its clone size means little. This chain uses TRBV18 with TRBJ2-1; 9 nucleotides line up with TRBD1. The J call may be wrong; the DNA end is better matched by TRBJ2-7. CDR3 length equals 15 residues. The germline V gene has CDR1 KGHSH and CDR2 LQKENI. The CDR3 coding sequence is TGTGCCAGCTCACCTCTTCCGGGACAGGGAACCGAGCAGTACTTC. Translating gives CASSPLPGQGTEQYF.

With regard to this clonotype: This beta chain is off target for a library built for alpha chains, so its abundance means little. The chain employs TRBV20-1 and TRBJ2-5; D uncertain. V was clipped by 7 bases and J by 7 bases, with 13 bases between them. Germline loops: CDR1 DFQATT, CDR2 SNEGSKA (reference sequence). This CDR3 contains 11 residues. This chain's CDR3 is CSVQNPRTQYF. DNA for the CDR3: TGCAGTGTACAGAACCCCAGGACCCAGTACTTC.

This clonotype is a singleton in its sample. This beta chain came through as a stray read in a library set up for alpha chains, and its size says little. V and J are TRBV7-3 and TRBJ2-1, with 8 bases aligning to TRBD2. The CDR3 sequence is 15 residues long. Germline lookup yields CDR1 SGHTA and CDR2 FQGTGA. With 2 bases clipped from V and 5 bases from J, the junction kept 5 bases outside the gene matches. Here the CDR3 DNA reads TGTGCCAGCAGCTTACGGGGGGGCGCCGACAATGAGCAGTTCTTC. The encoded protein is CASSLRGGADNEQFF.

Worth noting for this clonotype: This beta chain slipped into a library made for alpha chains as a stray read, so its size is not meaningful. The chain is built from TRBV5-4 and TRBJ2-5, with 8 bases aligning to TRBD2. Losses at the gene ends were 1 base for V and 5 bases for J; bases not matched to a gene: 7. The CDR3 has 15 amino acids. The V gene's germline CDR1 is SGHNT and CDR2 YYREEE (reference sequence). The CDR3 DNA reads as TGTGCCAGCAGCTTGTTACGGGGCGGGGGGGAGACCCAGTACTTC. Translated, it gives CASSLLRGGGETQYF.

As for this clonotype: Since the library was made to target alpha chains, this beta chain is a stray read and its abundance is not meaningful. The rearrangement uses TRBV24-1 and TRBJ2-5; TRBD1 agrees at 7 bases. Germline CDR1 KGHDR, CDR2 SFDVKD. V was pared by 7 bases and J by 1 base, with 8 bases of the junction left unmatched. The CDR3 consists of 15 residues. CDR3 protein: CATSQTGIGQETQYF. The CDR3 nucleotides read TGTGCCACCAGCCAGACAGGGATCGGCCAAGAGACCCAGTACTTC.